A single sample gave rise to the 32 T cell receptor beta chains below, sequenced in a study of response to subunit inactivated influenza vaccine. TCRdb analysed the RT-PCR reads with MiXCR anew, one entry per CDR3 protein. This table holds over 150,000 distinct CDR3 sequences, approximately 8.7% found once. The material sequenced was non-naive T cells sorted from PBMCs, taken on the day of vaccination. These receptors were taken from a man aged 45-60 years who received an inactivated influenza vaccine.

This clonotype was seen more than once but under ten times. V usage is TRBV7-8 and J usage is TRBJ2-3; 12 bases line up with TRBD2. The J segment lost 4 bases and the V segment lost 5 bases, leaving 4 bases of the junction unmatched. This CDR3 spans 15 amino acids. CDR1 SGHVS and CDR2 FQNEAQ come from the germline V gene. Here the CDR3 reads CASSPSGGAPDTQYF. CDR3 in DNA: TGTGCCAGCAGCCCTAGCGGGGGGGCACCAGATACGCAGTATTTT.

There are a few counts of this clonotype. The chain joins TRBV12-3 or TRBV12-4 to TRBJ2-3; TRBD2 matches 11 bases. This CDR3 spans 17 amino acids. V lost 2 bases, J lost 2 bases, and 6 bases stayed unmatched. The CDR3 here is CASSLYGGLADTDTQYF. The DNA of the CDR3 is TGTGCCAGCAGTTTATACGGGGGACTAGCGGACACAGATACGCAGTATTTT.

The CDR3: CSATIRDSSTDTQYF. The CDR3 DNA reads TGCAGTGCTACGATCCGGGACTCAAGCACAGATACGCAGTATTTT. The chain is built from TRBV20-1 and TRBJ2-3; TRBD2 might be the D (6 bases). Trimming removed 4 bases from V and 0 bases from J, with 14 bases in between. Germline values: CDR1 DFQATT, CDR2 SNEGSKA (reference sequence). The CDR3 extends over 15 amino acids.

A few counts support this clonotype. The chain carries TRBV6-5 and TRBJ2-1; a possible D gene is TRBD1 (6 bases). The CDR3 runs 15 residues. CDR1 MNHEY and CDR2 SVGAGI come from the germline V gene. Trimming took 2 bases from V and 8 from J, leaving 16 bases between them. The CDR3 sequence is CASSYGQQRIDEQFF. The CDR3 DNA reads TGTGCCAGCAGTTACGGACAGCAACGGATTGATGAGCAGTTCTTC.

In its sample, this clonotype was seen a few times. The chain joins TRBV11-2 to TRBJ1-5, with D hard to call. This CDR3 has 13 amino acids. V lost 6 bases and J 2 bases, leaving 8 bases between the germline ends. Germline lookup yields CDR1 SGHAT and CDR2 FQNNGV. This CDR3 reads CASSHGGNQPQHF. CDR3 in DNA: TGTGCCAGCAGTCATGGCGGCAATCAGCCCCAGCATTTT.

The sample holds many counts of this clonotype. The rearrangement uses TRBV18 and TRBJ2-4, with 7 bases aligning to TRBD1. Germline V gene sequence: CDR1 KGHSH, CDR2 LQKENI. The V gene end was trimmed by 3 bases and the J gene end by 4 bases; junction bases not matched to a gene: 3. The CDR3 extends over 14 amino acids. CDR3 DNA: TGTGCCAGCTCACCTTCGACAGGGAAAAACATTCAGTACTTC. Protein product: CASSPSTGKNIQYF.

This clonotype has only a few counts. The rearrangement uses TRBV12-3 or TRBV12-4 and TRBJ2-2, with a weak D call TRBD1 (6 bases). V was clipped by 5 bases and J by 3 bases, with 10 bases between them. CDR3 length equals 14 residues. The CDR3: CASSGQTHTGELFF. The CDR3 DNA reads as TGTGCCAGCAGTGGACAGACCCACACCGGGGAGCTGTTTTTT.

This clonotype has a handful of counts. This chain connects TRBV12-3 or TRBV12-4 to TRBJ1-3; 9 bases are a match to TRBD1. The CDR3 has 15 residues. J was trimmed by 1 base and V by 8 bases; bases with no gene match: 6. CDR3 in DNA: TGTGCCAGCGCTTGGGGACAGGGATCTGGAAACACCATATATTTT. Translated: CASAWGQGSGNTIYF.

A few counts support this clonotype. The chain links TRBV6-2 or TRBV6-3 to TRBJ2-5; 7 positions agree with TRBD2. The V and J ends lost 2 bases and 6 bases, in that order; junction bases with no gene match: 12. Germline V gene sequence: CDR1 MNHEY, CDR2 SVGEGT. This CDR3 has 16 amino acids. The CDR3 is CASSYDGVLAEQTQYF. DNA for the CDR3: TGTGCCAGCAGTTACGATGGGGTTCTAGCGGAGCAGACCCAGTACTTC.

This clonotype was detected ten times or more. This chain connects TRBV11-2 to TRBJ1-4; TRBD1 aligns across 7 bases. J gave up 7 bases and V 4 bases, and 9 bases lay outside the gene matches. The CDR3 is made up of 15 amino acids. CDR1 is SGHAT, CDR2 FQNNGV, per germline. CDR3 in amino acids: CASSSTGTVGEKLFF. The DNA of the CDR3 is TGTGCCAGCAGCTCCACCGGGACAGTAGGTGAAAAACTGTTTTTT.

V gene TRBV20-1 combines with J gene TRBJ2-7; 8 bases fit TRBD1. The CDR3 spans 13 residues. V lost 6 bases to trimming and J lost 6 bases; unmatched junction nucleotides: 10. The germline gives CDR1 DFQATT, CDR2 SNEGSKA (reference sequence). For the CDR3, the DNA is TGCAGTGCCGTAGTGACAGGGGCGGCCGAGCAGTACTTC. This encodes CSAVVTGAAEQYF.

This clonotype is medium-sized by share. The chain carries TRBV7-9 and TRBJ1-4; 10 bases are a match to TRBD1. The CDR3 sequence is 14 residues long. V lost 5 bases and J lost 7; bases outside the gene matches: 4. Germline V gene sequence: CDR1 SEHNR, CDR2 FQNEAQ (reference sequence). As DNA, the CDR3 is TGTGCCAGCAGCCGGACAGGGGGTCGTGAAAAACTGTTTTTT. Its protein is CASSRTGGREKLFF. Supplemented by reference TRBV7-9 and TRBJ1-4, the full variable domain reads DTGVSQNPRHKITKRGQNVTFRCDPISEHNRLYWYRQTLGQGPEFLTYFQNEAQLEKSRLLSDRFSAERPKGSFSTLEIQRTEQGDSAMYLCASSRTGGREKLFFGSGTQLSVL.

The rearrangement links TRBV12-3 or TRBV12-4 to TRBJ1-3; 8 bases agree with TRBD1. Trimming removed 8 bases from V and 4 bases from J; junction bases left unmatched: 10. This CDR3 is built from 15 residues. CDR3 residues: CASGDRGGRGNTIYF. The CDR3 DNA sequence: TGTGCCAGCGGTGACAGGGGAGGCCGGGGAAACACCATATATTTT.

The rearrangement links TRBV6-1 to TRBJ2-7; 9 bases align to TRBD1. The CDR3 is 15 residues long. Per germline, CDR1 MNHNS and CDR2 SASEGT. Trimming removed 4 bases from V and 6 bases from J; junction bases left unmatched: 10. CDR3 sequence (DNA): TGTGCCAGCAGTGGGTTACCGGGACAGGGAGTCGAGCAGTACTTC. It yields the protein CASSGLPGQGVEQYF.

Only a few counts were recorded for this clonotype. The chain carries TRBV6-5 and TRBJ1-4, with 9 bases identical to TRBD1. The CDR3 spans 16 residues. The germline V gene encodes CDR1 MNHEY and CDR2 SVGAGI. V shed 4 bases and J 5 bases; nucleotides not matched to a gene: 8. CDR3 nucleotides: TGTGCCAGCAGTTGGCCCGGGACAGGGTTCAATGAAAAACTGTTTTTT. Translating it yields CASSWPGTGFNEKLFF.

This chain links TRBV5-6 with TRBJ2-7, with 7 bases aligning to TRBD1. Germline V gives CDR1 SGHDT, CDR2 YYEEEE. CDR3 size: 14 residues. Unmatched junction bases numbered 4, after V lost 0 bases and J lost 4 bases. This chain's CDR3 is CASSLDNRGYEQYF. Here the CDR3 DNA reads TGTGCCAGCAGCTTGGATAACAGGGGTTACGAGCAGTACTTC.

This clonotype showed up just a few times. The chain is built from TRBV18 and TRBJ1-4; 10 nucleotides match TRBD1. This CDR3 contains 16 residues. Germline lookup yields CDR1 KGHSH and CDR2 LQKENI. Trimming removed 5 bases from V and 5 bases from J; junction bases left unmatched: 8. The CDR3 spells CASSMTGTGVNEKLFF. The DNA of the CDR3 is TGTGCCAGCTCAATGACCGGGACAGGGGTCAATGAAAAACTGTTTTTT. The full variable domain, in which reference TRBV18 and TRBJ1-4 provide the parts outside the CDR3, is NAGVMQNPRHLVRRRGQEARLRCSPMKGHSHVYWYRQLPEEGLKFMVYLQKENIIDESGMPKERFSAEFPKEGPSILRIQQVVRGDSAAYFCASSMTGTGVNEKLFFGSGTQLSVL.

This clonotype came up many times. The V gene is TRBV11-2, the J gene TRBJ2-2, with a possible D match to TRBD1 (6 bases). The V and J ends lost 0 bases and 7 bases respectively, with 15 bases between them. This CDR3 is 16 amino acids long. Germline lookup yields CDR1 SGHAT and CDR2 FQNNGV. The CDR3: CASSLDTGIPGGELFF. The CDR3 region has the DNA TGTGCCAGCAGCTTAGATACAGGGATACCCGGCGGGGAGCTGTTTTTT.

This clonotype has ten or more counts. V is TRBV29-1 and J is TRBJ2-1; the match to TRBD2 covers 11 bases. Germline V gene lookup returns CDR1 SQVTM and CDR2 ANQGSEA. Germline trimming cut 4 bases from V and 5 bases from J; bases unmatched to any gene: 1. The CDR3 covers 13 residues. CDR3 amino acids: CSVVSGGDNEQFF. Written as DNA, the CDR3 is TGCAGCGTTGTTAGCGGGGGGGACAATGAGCAGTTCTTC.

The V gene is TRBV30, the J gene TRBJ2-4; D remains unclear. The CDR3 spans 12 residues. Trimming removed 1 base from V and 1 base from J, with 2 bases in between. The germline V gene encodes CDR1 GTSNPN and CDR2 SVGIG (reference sequence). The CDR3 is CAWSAAKNIQYF. In DNA, the CDR3 is TGTGCCTGGAGTGCGGCCAAAAACATTCAGTACTTC.

CDR3 nucleotide sequence: TGTGCCTGGACCGAGGAAACAGATAATACGCAGTATTTT. It translates to CAWTEETDNTQYF. The chain combines TRBV30 with TRBJ2-3; D gene unclear. The CDR3 is 13 residues long. Germline CDR1 and CDR2: GTSNPN and SVGIG (reference sequence). Trimming removed 4 bases at V and 7 bases at J, with 15 bases between.

A few counts support this clonotype. Here the CDR3 DNA reads TGTGCCAGCAGCTTGAACGGAGTTAACTATGGCTACACCTTC. It encodes CASSLNGVNYGYTF. The V call is TRBV5-5, the J call TRBJ1-2; D is undetermined. V was shortened by 1 base and J by 1 base, with 8 bases between the two germline ends. The germline CDR1 and CDR2 sequences are SGHKS and YYEKEE (reference sequence). The length of the CDR3 is 14 residues.

This clonotype was detected ten times or more. V gene TRBV7-2 combines with J gene TRBJ1-6; D is ambiguous. CDR1 SGHTA and CDR2 FQGNSA come from the germline V gene. The ends were cut back, 5 bases at V and 8 bases at J, with 22 bases in the middle. The CDR3 runs 17 residues. CDR3 nucleotides: TGTGCCAGCAGCACATACCGGGAAAGAAAAAGGCATTCACCCCTCCACTTT. Translating it yields CASSTYRERKRHSPLHF.

A few counts support this clonotype. The rearrangement links TRBV7-2 to TRBJ2-2; 10 bases are shared with TRBD1. CDR3 size: 15 residues. Germline lookup yields CDR1 SGHTA and CDR2 FQGNSA. The J segment lost 5 bases and the V segment lost 2 bases, leaving 2 bases of the junction unmatched. The CDR3 here is CASSLWDRGTGELFF. The CDR3 DNA reads TGTGCCAGCAGCTTATGGGACAGGGGTACCGGGGAGCTGTTTTTT.

This clonotype was found a few times. The chain has TRBV7-2 and TRBJ2-6; either TRBD1 or TRBD2 may supply D (6 bases each). In germline, CDR1 is SGHTA, CDR2 FQGNSA. Trimming removed 8 bases at V and 0 bases at J, with 17 bases between. CDR3 length: 17 amino acids. CDR3 DNA: TGTGCCAGCGATGGAGGGGGGTCAAGCTCTGGGGCCAACGTCCTGACTTTC. Its protein product is CASDGGGSSSGANVLTF.

This clonotype was detected once. The chain links TRBV20-1 to TRBJ2-7; 8 nucleotides match TRBD1. Germline values: CDR1 DFQATT, CDR2 SNEGSKA (reference sequence). The trim removed 5 bases at V and 0 bases at J, leaving 9 bases unmatched. The CDR3 contains 15 residues. CDR3 residues: CSASHRGRHSYEQYF. For the CDR3, the DNA is TGCAGTGCTTCACACAGGGGGAGGCACTCCTACGAGCAGTACTTC.

This rearrangement joins TRBV5-1 to TRBJ2-7; D possibly corresponds to TRBD1 (6 bases). CDR3 size: 15 residues. V gave up 1 base and J gave up 1 base, with 12 bases separating them. Germline CDR1 reads SGHRS; CDR2 reads YFSETQ. This CDR3 reads CASSLYIQGSYEQYF. In DNA, the CDR3 is TGCGCCAGCAGCTTGTATATCCAGGGGTCCTACGAGCAGTACTTC.

Worth noting for this clonotype: One end of the junction varies from germline; a read error may be responsible. This chain links TRBV2 with TRBJ2-1; possible D gene TRBD2, 6 bases. Germline V gene lookup returns CDR1 SNHLY and CDR2 FYNNEI. The CDR3 is made up of 15 amino acids. The CDR3: CASSEHISGSSEQLF. The CDR3 nucleotides are TGTGCCAGCAGTGAGCATATTAGCGGTTCTAGTGAGCAGCTCTTC.

This clonotype has only a few counts. The J gene is TRBJ1-4, the V gene TRBV12-3 or TRBV12-4, with D unclear. The ends were cut back, 6 bases at V and 7 bases at J, with 24 bases in the middle. This CDR3 is 17 amino acids long. The CDR3 bases are TGTGCCAGCAGCCTCAGTCGGGGTTTAGGGTCTTTTGAAAAACTGTTTTTT. Protein: CASSLSRGLGSFEKLFF.

This chain uses TRBV7-2 with TRBJ1-5; TRBD1 matches at 7 bases. This CDR3 has 13 residues. The germline CDR1 and CDR2 sequences are SGHTA and FQGNSA. With V trimmed by 5 bases and J by 6 bases, 4 bases remained unmatched. The CDR3 coding sequence is TGTGCCAGCAGCAATGACAGGGTTCAGCCCCAGCATTTT. It translates to CASSNDRVQPQHF.

This clonotype was detected many times. V gene TRBV11-2 combines with J gene TRBJ2-1; D unclear. CDR1 is SGHAT and CDR2 is FQNNGV in the germline V gene. V was trimmed by 5 bases and J by 0 bases, leaving 11 bases between them. CDR3 length: 15 residues. CDR3 coding DNA: TGTGCCAGCAGCCTCGACGTTAGCTCCTACAATGAGCAGTTCTTC. Its translation is CASSLDVSSYNEQFF. Variable domain in full (rest from reference TRBV11-2 and TRBJ2-1): EAGVAQSPRYKIIEKRQSVAFWCNPISGHATLYWYQQILGQGPKLLIQFQNNGVVDDSQLPKDRFSAERLKGVDSTLKIQPAKLEDSAVYLCASSLDVSSYNEQFFGPGTRLTVL.

This clonotype came up a few times. The chain carries TRBV4-3 and TRBJ2-1; 8 bases align to TRBD1. With V trimmed by 3 bases and J by 7 bases, 11 bases remained unmatched. The CDR3 length is 16 residues. From germline, CDR1 is LGHNA and CDR2 YSLEER. In DNA form, the CDR3 reads TGCGCCAGCAGCCACGCGGACAGGGTGGTTTCAAATGAGCAGTTCTTC. Encoded protein: CASSHADRVVSNEQFF.